This T cell receptor beta chain was recorded in a study of Ad26.COV2.S vaccination and SARS-CoV-2 variants. Study overall: Donor was one of the participants in the Ad26.COV2.S arm of the COV1001 trial. Ad26.COV2.S given intramuscularly, once or twice 56 days apart.

Points from the study as a whole: Vaccine and placebo groups showed comparable non-spike TCR breadth.

The treatment was: 15 to 20 received Ad26.COV2.S at low or high dose, single or two shots; several received placebo; per-sample allocation not given. All samples were drawn on day 63, counting from the first vaccine or placebo injection. This vaccine is an Ad26 vector that expresses the Wuhan-strain SARS-CoV-2 spike. Worth noting for this clone: Its antigen is still unknown.

Here immunoSEQ multiplex PCR was the method, and the copy in TCRdb shows in-frame clones only, minus some. Here the sample spans about 350,000 clones, roughly 90% being singletons. Material: peripheral blood, obtained in a trial of Ad26.COV2.S vaccine versus placebo. The receptor's source is a person between 18 and 65 years old who received the Ad26.COV2.S COVID-19 vaccine or a placebo.

CDR3 coding DNA: TGTGCCAGCAGCGCCGACAGGACAAACTCCTACGAGCAGTACTTC. As protein: CASSADRTNSYEQYF. The chain recombines TRBV9 with TRBJ2-7; a possible D gene is TRBD1 (6 bases). CDR3 size: 15 residues. Germline CDR1 is SGDLS and CDR2 is YYNGEE. Deletions cut 3 bases from V and 0 bases from J, with 13 bases between.